This TCR beta chain was obtained from a study of shared clonotypes between healthy human individuals. Findings and limits, study-wide: Estimated richness was generally greater in naive than memory subsets. Sampling covered nothing but blood. Tissue TCR repertoires likely differ from those found in blood.

Each subset's genomic DNA was split evenly across several immunoSEQ plates. About 30,000 T cell genomes (about 0.2 ug DNA) went into each sorted-subset replicate. Using immunoSEQ multiplex PCR, the repertoire was profiled, and TCRdb retains in-frame clones only, with some absent. The sample records about 2 million clones, approximately 94% being singletons. Germline CDR1 SGHDT, CDR2 YYEEEE. V shed 4 bases, J shed 0 bases, and the junction held 4 bases outside the gene matches. The CDR3 is made up of 14 amino acids. As defined, naive CD8 cells were CD45RO-negative and positively selected for CCR7, with terminally differentiated effector memory CD45RA+ cells excluded. Comments on this clone: Its antigen remains unknown.

The sequenced material came from naive CD8+ T cells sorted from blood. This TCR came from a man between 18 and 29 years old in good health. The chain employs TRBV5-6 and TRBJ2-7; 7 bases are a match to TRBD1. The CDR3 here is CASSTRGNSYEQYF. For the CDR3, the DNA is TGTGCCAGCAGCACCAGGGGGAACTCCTACGAGCAGTACTTC.